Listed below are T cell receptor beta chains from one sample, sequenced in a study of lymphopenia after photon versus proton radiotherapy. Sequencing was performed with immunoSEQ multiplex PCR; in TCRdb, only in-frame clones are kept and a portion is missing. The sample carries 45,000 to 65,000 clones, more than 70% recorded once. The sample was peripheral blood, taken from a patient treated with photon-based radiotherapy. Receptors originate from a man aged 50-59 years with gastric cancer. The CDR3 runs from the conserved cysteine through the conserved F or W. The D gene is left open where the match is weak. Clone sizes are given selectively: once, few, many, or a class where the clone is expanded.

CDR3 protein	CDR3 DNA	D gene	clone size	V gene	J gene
CASSKSGTGAYEQYF	TGTGCCAGCAGCAAATCCGGGACAGGAGCCTACGAGCAGTACTTC	TRBD1	-	TRBV5-4	TRBJ2-7
CASTGSGYEQYF	TGTGCCAGTACAGGGTCCGGCTACGAGCAGTACTTC	-	-	TRBV19	TRBJ2-7
CASSQVGTGDYEQYF	TGTGCCAGCAGCCAAGTCGGTACAGGGGACTACGAGCAGTACTTC	TRBD1	-	TRBV4-2	TRBJ2-7
CASSQDGGALASSYNEQFF	TGTGCCAGCAGCCAAGATGGGGGAGCCCTAGCGAGCTCCTACAATGAGCAGTTCTTC	-	-	TRBV4-2	TRBJ2-1
CSVLLFGASYEQYF	TGCAGCGTTTTGCTGTTCGGGGCGTCCTACGAGCAGTACTTC	-	once	TRBV29-1	TRBJ2-7
CASSRTWTGDEQYF	TGTGCCAGCAGCAGAACTTGGACGGGGGACGAGCAGTACTTC	-	-	TRBV7-2	TRBJ2-7
CPGSLATQYF	TGCCCTGGTTCGTTGGCGACCCAGTACTTC	-	-	TRBV19	TRBJ2-5
CASSLDFGNQPQHF	TGCGCCAGCAGCTTGGATTTTGGCAATCAGCCCCAGCATTTT	-	-	TRBV5-1	TRBJ1-5
CASSLHGSSGRSYQETQYF	TGTGCCAGCAGCTTACACGGGTCTAGCGGGAGGTCTTATCAAGAGACCCAGTACTTC	TRBD2	-	TRBV7-7	TRBJ2-5
CASSEPAGGLTGELFF	TGCGCCAGCAGTGAGCCGGCAGGGGGTCTCACCGGGGAGCTGTTTTTT	TRBD1	-	TRBV10-2	TRBJ2-2
CASSESIAGSSNEQFF	TGTGCCAGCAGTGAATCAATAGCGGGAAGTTCCAATGAGCAGTTCTTC	TRBD2	-	TRBV25-1	TRBJ2-1
CASTGVAGDTQYF	TGTGCCAGCACGGGGGTAGCGGGAGATACGCAGTATTTT	TRBD2	-	TRBV2	TRBJ2-3
CASSLPYYEQYF	TGTGCCAGCAGCTTACCATACTACGAGCAGTACTTC	-	-	TRBV7-9	TRBJ2-7